Listed below are T cell receptor beta chains from one sample, sequenced in a study of blood T cell repertoires in COVID-19. Clones were read by immunoSEQ multiplex PCR, and TCRdb kept only the in-frame ones, dropping some. The sample has 200,000 to 300,000 clones, approximately 86% seen once. The material sequenced was peripheral blood. The receptors were gathered from a man aged 25-45 years with active or convalescent COVID-19. Each CDR3 is given with its conserved first and last residue. A D gene is named only where the DNA matches it firmly. For some rows the clone size is stated as once, few or many, or as a class when expanded; others skip it.

j_gene | abundance | d_gene | v_gene | CDR3nt | CDR3aa
TRBJ2-7 | - | - | TRBV5-6 | TGTGCCAGCAGCTTGGCGGAGGGGCCGATGGCGAAGCAGTACTTC | CASSLAEGPMAKQYF
TRBJ1-5 | - | - | TRBV7-9 | TGTGCCAGCAGCGAAGGACAAGGCAATCAGCCCCAGCATTTT | CASSEGQGNQPQHF
TRBJ2-5 | - | - | TRBV5-6 | TGTGCCAGCAGCTTGGACTTAGCGGCGGCCCAGTACTTC | CASSLDLAAAQYF
TRBJ1-1 | - | - | TRBV9 | TGTGCCAGCAGCACGGGAAGAACCACTGAAGCTTTCTTT | CASSTGRTTEAFF
TRBJ1-5 | many | - | TRBV2 | TGTGCCAGCAGTGAAGCGTCGGTCGGGGGATGGCAGCCCCAGCATTTT | CASSEASVGGWQPQHF
TRBJ1-3 | - | - | TRBV3-1/TRBV3-2 | TGTGCCAGCAGCCCCCACTCTGGAAACACCATATATTTT | CASSPHSGNTIYF
TRBJ2-3 | - | TRBD2 | TRBV7-2 | TGTGCCAGCAGCCCTGGAACGACTAGCGGGGGGGCCATGACAGATACGCAGTATTTT | CASSPGTTSGGAMTDTQYF
TRBJ2-2 | - | - | TRBV4-1 | TGCGCCAGCAGCCAAGATGGACGGGGAGTTGCCGGGGAGCTGTTTTTT | CASSQDGRGVAGELFF
TRBJ2-5 | - | TRBD1 | TRBV7-8 | TGTGCCAGCAGCTTGTCGGTGAGGGGACAGGTAATCGGCCAAGAGACCCAGTACTTC | CASSLSVRGQVIGQETQYF
TRBJ2-7 | - | TRBD2 | TRBV20-1 | TGCAGTGCTAGTGGGTCTAGCGGGGAGCTCTACGAGCAGTACTTC | CSASGSSGELYEQYF
TRBJ1-1 | - | TRBD1 | TRBV7-9 | TGTGCCAGCATCCCGACAGGGGGTATCACTGAAGCTTTCTTT | CASIPTGGITEAFF
TRBJ2-5 | - | TRBD2 | TRBV6-2/TRBV6-3 | TGTGCCAGCAGTTACGTGGGGGAGGGAGGGGAGACCCAGTACTTC | CASSYVGEGGETQYF
TRBJ1-4 | - | TRBD1 | TRBV29-1 | TGCAGCGTTGAAGCGTGGGGACAGGGTAATGAAAAACTGTTTTTT | CSVEAWGQGNEKLFF
TRBJ2-2 | - | - | TRBV15 | TGTGCCACCAGCAGAGAGACAGGAACCGGGGAGCTGTTTTTT | CATSRETGTGELFF
TRBJ2-1 | - | - | TRBV7-8 | TGTGCCAGCAGCTTCTCTTCAGGGGCCCACAATGAGCAGTTCTTC | CASSFSSGAHNEQFF
TRBJ2-1 | - | TRBD2 | TRBV9 | TGTGCCAGCAGCCTCCATTCCCCGGCTAGCGGGGGGCCGGGGGAGCAGTTCTTC | CASSLHSPASGGPGEQFF
TRBJ2-1 | few | TRBD2 | TRBV6-1 | TGTGCCAGCAGTGACCCGACTAGCTTGCAGTTCTTC | CASSDPTSLQFF
TRBJ1-2 | once | - | TRBV30 | TGTGCCTGGAGCGTAACAGGGTTTGGTGGCTACACCTTC | CAWSVTGFGGYTF
TRBJ2-5 | once | - | TRBV18 | TGTGCCAGCTCCCGGAGACAGGAAGAGACCCAGTACTTC | CASSRRQEETQYF
TRBJ1-5 | - | - | TRBV19 | TGTGCCAGTAGTATAGTCCCCCAGCCGGGGGGTAATCAGCCCCAGCATTTT | CASSIVPQPGGNQPQHF
TRBJ1-1 | - | - | TRBV21-1 | TGTGCCAGCAGCTCACACAGGCCTGCGGACACTGAAGCTTTCTTT | CASSSHRPADTEAFF
TRBJ1-2 | - | - | TRBV10-1 | TGCGCCAGCAGGGCAACCTGCTATGGCTACACCTTC | CASRATCYGYTF
TRBJ2-3 | - | TRBD2 | TRBV2 | TGTGCCAGCAATCTCGGGACTAGCGGCACAGATACGCAGTATTTT | CASNLGTSGTDTQYF
TRBJ2-7 | - | TRBD1 | TRBV5-6 | TGTGCCAGCAGCGGGGGGACAGGGGACTACGAGCAGTACTTC | CASSGGTGDYEQYF
TRBJ2-3 | - | - | TRBV7-8 | TGTGCCAGCAGCTTAGTAGGATTCGGGGCAGATACGCAGTATTTT | CASSLVGFGADTQYF
TRBJ2-7 | - | TRBD1 | TRBV19 | TGTGCCAGTAGTCCTGGACAGGGGTTGATATACGAGCAGTACTTC | CASSPGQGLIYEQYF
TRBJ2-7 | - | TRBD1 | TRBV10-1 | TGCGCCAGCAGTGAAGAGGGACAGGGTATCCACGAGCAGTACTTC | CASSEEGQGIHEQYF
TRBJ1-1 | - | - | TRBV9 | TGTGCCAGCAGCGTAGGCGGCACCTTGAACACTGAAGCTTTCTTT | CASSVGGTLNTEAFF
TRBJ2-3 | few | TRBD1 | TRBV27 | TGTGCCAGCAGCCTCCGGGACAGTCTTTCAGATACGCAGTATTTT | CASSLRDSLSDTQYF
TRBJ1-6 | - | TRBD1 | TRBV19 | TGTGCCAGTAGTACCTGGACAGGGGTGGTAGACGCGAATTCACCCCTCCACTTT | CASSTWTGVVDANSPLHF
TRBJ1-1 | - | - | TRBV2 | TGTGCCAGCGGCTTTCAGGGCACTGAAGCTTTCTTT | CASGFQGTEAFF
TRBJ2-1 | - | TRBD2 | TRBV5-8 | TGTGCCAGCACGATAGCGGGGGGATACAATGAGCAGTTCTTC | CASTIAGGYNEQFF
TRBJ2-3 | - | - | TRBV10-2 | TGCGCCAGCAAAATAGGATCAGGAGATACGCAGTATTTT | CASKIGSGDTQYF
TRBJ1-2 | - | TRBD1 | TRBV7-2 | TGTGCCAGCAGCTACGGGACAGCCTACGGCTACACCTTC | CASSYGTAYGYTF
TRBJ2-5 | - | TRBD2 | TRBV9 | TGTGCCAGCAGCCCCACGGGGGGGCAGGAGACCCAGTACTTC | CASSPTGGQETQYF
TRBJ2-1 | - | TRBD2 | TRBV11-3 | TGTGCCAGCAGCCCCTATACTAGCGGGGGGCCTAATGAGCAGTTCTTC | CASSPYTSGGPNEQFF
TRBJ1-2 | - | - | TRBV29-1 | TGCAGCGTTGAAAGCGAGGCCCCAAATAACTATGGCTACACCTTC | CSVESEAPNNYGYTF
TRBJ2-6 | - | - | TRBV19 | TGTGCCAGTATCCCCCACGGGAGCTCTGGGGCCAACGTCCTGACTTTC | CASIPHGSSGANVLTF
TRBJ1-1 | - | - | TRBV20-1 | TGCAGTGGATTTCGGACAACTGAAGCTTTCTTT | CSGFRTTEAFF
TRBJ2-4 | - | - | TRBV24-1 | TGTGCCACCAGTGATTCGCAACCCTTACAACAGGGCCGGGGCATTCAGTACTTC | CATSDSQPLQQGRGIQYF
TRBJ1-1 | - | TRBD1 | TRBV5-1 | TGCGCCAGCAGCACGGGACAGACTGACACTGAAGCTTTCTTT | CASSTGQTDTEAFF
TRBJ1-1 | - | - | TRBV28 | TGTGCCAGCAGCCCCGACAGAAACCGCATGAACACTGAAGCTTTCTTT | CASSPDRNRMNTEAFF
TRBJ2-3 | - | - | TRBV5-4 | TGTGCCAGCAGCTTGGGCGGGTCCTTCACAGATACGCAGTATTTT | CASSLGGSFTDTQYF
TRBJ2-5 | - | TRBD1 | TRBV9 | TGTGCCAGCAGCACCTACAGGGGGCGCCAAGAGACCCAGTACTTC | CASSTYRGRQETQYF
TRBJ2-3 | - | TRBD2 | TRBV29-1 | TGCAGCTCCACCGGGAGAGCGGGGGTGACAGATACGCAGTATTTT | CSSTGRAGVTDTQYF
TRBJ1-2 | once | TRBD1 | TRBV30 | TGTGCCTGGGAAATCGGGACAGGCTATGGCTACACCTTC | CAWEIGTGYGYTF
TRBJ1-1 | - | TRBD1 | TRBV7-9 | TGTGCCAGCAGCTTGACAGGGCGGGGAACTGAAGCTTTCTTT | CASSLTGRGTEAFF
TRBJ2-7 | few | - | TRBV21-1 | TGTGCCACCATTCCACAGGGCTACGAGCAGTACTTC | CATIPQGYEQYF
TRBJ2-1 | once | TRBD2 | TRBV4-1 | TGCGCCAGCAGCCAAGGGTGGCGGGGGGGCCCAGGCGAGCAGTTCTTC | CASSQGWRGGPGEQFF
TRBJ2-7 | - | TRBD1 | TRBV5-4 | TGTGCCAGCAGCTTGAACAGGGGCTACGAGCAGTACTTC | CASSLNRGYEQYF
TRBJ2-7 | - | TRBD1 | TRBV3-1/TRBV3-2 | TGTGCCAGCAGCCAAGGAGCAGGGGGACCCTCCTACGAGCAGTACTTC | CASSQGAGGPSYEQYF
TRBJ2-7 | - | TRBD1 | TRBV5-1 | TGCGCCAGCAGCCCCGTGAGGGCGGGACAGGGGTACGAGCAGTACTTC | CASSPVRAGQGYEQYF
TRBJ1-2 | - | TRBD1 | TRBV6-1 | TGTGCCAGCAGTGAAGGGCAGGGGGCGGGTCTCTATGGCTACACCTTC | CASSEGQGAGLYGYTF
TRBJ1-1 | - | TRBD1 | TRBV5-1 | TGCGCCAGCAGCTTCGATCTGACAGGGCTGAACACTGAAGCTTTCTTT | CASSFDLTGLNTEAFF
TRBJ1-5 | - | - | TRBV19 | TGTGCCAGTAGTATGTCGTCGGTTCAGCCCCAGCATTTT | CASSMSSVQPQHF
TRBJ2-7 | - | TRBD1 | TRBV3-1/TRBV3-2 | TGTGCCAGCAGCCAAGATCAAGACAGGGGTTACGAGCAGTACTTC | CASSQDQDRGYEQYF
TRBJ1-3 | - | TRBD1 | TRBV19 | TGTGCCACCTGGGACAGGCTACTCTCTGGAAACACCATATATTTT | CATWDRLLSGNTIYF
TRBJ2-3 | - | TRBD1 | TRBV5-6 | TGTGCCAGCAGTTCCTTAGCCGGGACAGGCACAGATACGCAGTATTTT | CASSSLAGTGTDTQYF
TRBJ2-7 | - | TRBD2 | TRBV11-2 | TGTGCCAGCAGCCTCGCGGGGGTCCCGTTCGACGAGCAGTACTTC | CASSLAGVPFDEQYF
TRBJ1-2 | - | TRBD1 | TRBV5-8 | TGTGCCAGCAGCCCCACACTTAGGGACAGGCTCTATGGCTACACCTTC | CASSPTLRDRLYGYTF